Sequencing of this T cell receptor beta chain was carried out in a study of T-cell memory formation after mild COVID-19. Whole-study results and caveats: For second-wave clones that peaked at day 37, SARS-CoV-2 specificity went unverified. Shrinking CD4+ clones resided mostly in CM and EM, and CD8+ ones in EMRA. Several responding clones turned up in pre-infection memory, indicating that cross-reactive memory may have taken part.

This clonotype has more than one count but fewer than ten. Its target is not known. Researchers used 5'RACE with constant-segment primers to make TCR alpha and TCR beta cDNA libraries that carry sample barcodes and UMIs. TCRdb reprocessed the 5' RACE reads via MiXCR and lists one record per CDR3 protein. Among hundreds of thousands of distinct CDR3 sequences listed, approximately 23% were seen once. This clonotype was sampled from an adult woman who had mild COVID-19 (a few samples of this study predate the infection). Cell type and time point are not known. Material: PBMCs or a T cell subset sorted from them (not recorded which).

In nucleotides, the CDR3 is TGTGCCAGCAGCCCTGATGATCACAATGAGCAGTTCTTC. This codes for CASSPDDHNEQFF. V is TRBV6-2 or TRBV6-3 and J is TRBJ2-1, with no clear D. The CDR3 loop spans 13 amino acids. V was pared by 6 bases and J by 5 bases, with 11 bases between. Germline CDR1 is MNHEY and CDR2 is SVGEGT.